The count of the clone carrying this T cell receptor beta chain is one. The protocol was immunoSEQ multiplex PCR, while the TCRdb copy is restricted to in-frame clones and leaves out a portion. The data contain 150,000 to 200,000 clones, less than 95% of them singletons. The data belong to a study of blood T cell repertoires in COVID-19. At the level of the study: Material from acute and convalescent COVID-19 was sourced from the United States, Italy and Spain.

Seattle's cohort entered during active infection and was followed longitudinally. Germline CDR1 and CDR2: SEHNR and FQNEAQ (reference sequence). The CDR3 contains 12 residues. V was clipped by 6 bases and J by 9 bases, with 12 bases between them. This TCR derives from a man aged 25-45 years with COVID-19, enrolled during active disease. This chain joins TRBV7-9 and TRBJ2-1; perhaps TRBD2 as D (6 bases). Sequencing used peripheral blood. CDR3 region: CASSWGDVEQFF. The DNA for the CDR3 is TGTGCCAGCAGTTGGGGGGATGTTGAGCAGTTCTTC.